The 19 T cell receptor beta chains reported below all come from one sample, sequenced in a study of HIV-infected patients and healthy controls. Alpha and beta constant-region primers primed reverse transcription of approximately 0.55 ug RNA. Separate chain-specific third strand synthesis with multiplexing indices produced the alpha and beta libraries. One entry per CDR3 protein results from TCRdb running MiXCR on the 5' RACE reads. The profile shows 5,500 to 7,000 distinct CDR3 sequences, roughly a quarter of them singletons. No cell fractionation was done, so the repertoire covers all unsorted peripheral blood T cells. This material consisted of blood, taken before antiretroviral therapy. These receptors were obtained from an adult with HIV infection.

This clonotype was observed at least ten times. The V and J genes are TRBV11-2 and TRBJ1-1, with unresolved D. The germline V gene has CDR1 SGHAT and CDR2 FQNNGV. The CDR3 length is 12 residues. V lost 3 bases to trimming and J lost 11 bases, with 13 bases between them. The CDR3 DNA reads TGTGCCAGCAGCTTTCAGTCGACCTGGGCTTTCTTT. The encoded protein is CASSFQSTWAFF.

This clonotype is classed as medium-sized. The chain uses TRBV6-5 and TRBJ1-2; TRBD1 agrees at 7 bases. CDR1 is MNHEY, CDR2 SVGAGI, per germline. Trimming removed 0 bases from V and 6 bases from J; junction bases left unmatched: 4. The CDR3 covers 14 residues. DNA for the CDR3: TGTGCCAGCAGTTACTCGGTCAGGGGGAATGGCTACACCTTC. As protein: CASSYSVRGNGYTF.

The chain recombines TRBV4-1 with TRBJ2-3; D not resolved. The CDR3 covers 13 residues. The ends were cut back, 1 base at V and 4 bases at J, with 6 bases in the middle. Germline CDR1 reads MGHRA; CDR2 reads YSYEKL. CDR3 residues: CASSQVDADTQYF. CDR3 sequence (DNA): TGCGCCAGCAGCCAAGTAGACGCAGATACGCAGTATTTT.

In its sample, this clonotype was seen a few times. V and J are TRBV19 and TRBJ2-3, with no clear D. V was shortened by 3 bases and J by 1 base, with 5 bases between the two germline ends. This CDR3 has 13 amino acids. Germline V CDR1 and CDR2: LNHDA, SQIVND (reference sequence). CDR3 protein: CASSMGGTDTQYF. The CDR3 DNA follows: TGTGCCAGTAGTATGGGTGGCACAGATACGCAGTATTTT.

Of note for this clonotype: A much bigger clone sits one base away, suggesting this may be a read error. The V call is TRBV4-3, the J call TRBJ2-2; tentatively, D is TRBD2 (5 bases). The CDR3 has 16 residues. In germline, CDR1 is LGHNA, CDR2 YSLEER. The CDR3 region has the DNA TGCGCCAGCAGCCAAGGTTTGCAGACGAACACCGGGGAGATGTTTTTT. Amino acid sequence: CASSQGLQTNTGEMFF.

This clonotype is judged medium-sized. This sequence joins TRBV4-1 and TRBJ1-2; D possibly corresponds to TRBD1 (5 bases). V lost 2 bases to trimming and J lost 5 bases, with 21 bases between them. The germline CDR1 and CDR2 sequences are MGHRA and YSYEKL. This CDR3 is 17 amino acids long. Here the CDR3 DNA reads TGCGCCAGCAGCCAACTTCGGGGGTTCTGGGGTTGGTATGGCTACACCTTC. This sequence encodes CASSQLRGFWGWYGYTF.

This clonotype was detected ten times or more. The chain has TRBV7-2 and TRBJ2-3, with TRBD2 as a possible D gene (5 bases). The V gene lost 5 bases and the J gene lost 0 bases, with 12 bases spanning the gap. The V gene's germline CDR1 is SGHTA and CDR2 FQGNSA. The CDR3 runs to 15 residues. The CDR3 DNA reads TGTGCCAGCAGCGCTAGCCTTGCTAGCACAGATACGCAGTATTTT. The encoded protein is CASSASLASTDTQYF. Variable domain in full (rest from reference TRBV7-2 and TRBJ2-3): GAGVSQSPSNKVTEKGKDVELRCDPISGHTALYWYRQSLGQGLEFLIYFQGNSAPDKSGLPSDRFSAERTGGSVSTLTIQRTQQEDSAVYLCASSASLASTDTQYFGPGTRLTVL.

This clonotype occurred many times. The genes are TRBV5-4 and TRBJ2-3; 14 bases line up with TRBD2. Germline CDR1 reads SGHNT; CDR2 reads YYREEE (reference sequence). This CDR3 comprises 15 residues. Unmatched junction bases numbered 3, after V lost 5 bases and J lost 4 bases. The CDR3: CASSRLAGGSDTQYF. The CDR3 DNA sequence: TGTGCCAGCAGTCGACTAGCGGGGGGGTCAGATACGCAGTATTTT.

By share of the sample, this clonotype is large (0.1 to 1%). The J gene is TRBJ2-3, the V gene TRBV6-2 or TRBV6-3; weak D call: TRBD1 (6 bases). Trimming stripped 0 bases from V and 4 bases from J, with 14 bases between. Germline V gene sequence: CDR1 MNHEY, CDR2 SVGEGT. The CDR3 consists of 16 residues. CDR3 region: CASSYSGQGWPDTQYF. In DNA form, the CDR3 reads TGTGCCAGCAGTTACTCGGGTCAGGGGTGGCCAGATACGCAGTATTTT.

This clonotype rates as medium-sized. The rearrangement uses TRBV19 and TRBJ1-2, with D possibly TRBD1 on 5 matching bases. The germline V and J ends were trimmed by 5 bases and 5 bases, with 9 bases remaining between them. The germline CDR1 and CDR2 sequences are LNHDA and SQIVND (reference sequence). This CDR3 is built from 12 residues. This chain's CDR3 is CASSGALYGYTF. CDR3 DNA sequence: TGTGCCAGTAGTGGGGCATTATATGGCTACACCTTC.

In its sample, this clonotype ranks as medium-sized (0.01 to 0.1%). The CDR3, as DNA: TGTGCCAGCAGTTACGGAGGTGCGACCTATGGCTACACCTTC. The encoded protein is CASSYGGATYGYTF. This chain links TRBV6-5 with TRBJ1-2; D remains ambiguous. The CDR3 covers 14 residues. Looked up from germline, CDR1 is MNHEY and CDR2 is SVGAGI. V was clipped by 2 bases and J by 4 bases, with 11 bases between them.

This clonotype is medium-sized in the sample. The chain carries TRBV6-6 and TRBJ1-1; a possible D gene is TRBD1 (5 bases). CDR3 length equals 12 residues. Germline V gives CDR1 MNHNY, CDR2 SVGAGI (reference sequence). V lost 5 bases, J lost 11 bases, and 15 bases lay in between. CDR3 nucleotides: TGTGCCAGCAGTGCAGGGAACCCTGGGGCTTTCTTT. Translated: CASSAGNPGAFF.

This clonotype was recorded at least ten times. The chain has TRBV5-4 and TRBJ1-5, with D unresolved. CDR3 length: 14 amino acids. Between the trimmed V and J ends, which lost 1 base and 5 bases, there was a span of 10 bases. CDR1 is SGHNT, CDR2 YYREEE, per germline (reference sequence). The CDR3 nucleotides are TGTGCCAGCAGCTTGCACCCGCAGGATCAGCCCCAGCATTTT. It specifies CASSLHPQDQPQHF.

Many counts were recorded for this clonotype. This rearrangement joins TRBV11-2 to TRBJ2-7; the match to TRBD2 covers 11 bases. V was pared by 8 bases and J by 1 base, with 4 bases of the junction left unmatched. Germline V gene lookup returns CDR1 SGHAT and CDR2 FQNNGV. There are 14 residues in the CDR3. CDR3 coding DNA: TGTGCCAGCTCCGGGACTAGCGGTTCCTACGAGCAGTACTTC. This gives the protein CASSGTSGSYEQYF.

V usage is TRBV4-3 and J usage is TRBJ2-2; D might be TRBD1 (6 bases). The length of the CDR3 is 16 residues. Between the trimmed V and J ends, which lost 4 bases and 6 bases, there was a span of 18 bases. In germline, CDR1 is LGHNA, CDR2 YSLEER. CDR3 region: CASSPPQGGAAGELFF. The CDR3 DNA reads as TGCGCCAGCAGCCCCCCCCAAGGGGGTGCCGCCGGGGAGCTGTTTTTT.

The sample holds many counts of this clonotype. The V call is TRBV28, the J call TRBJ2-2, with 9 bases fitting TRBD1. The CDR3 spans 17 residues. The J segment lost 4 bases and the V segment lost 6 bases, leaving 12 bases of the junction unmatched. The V gene's germline CDR1 is MDHEN and CDR2 SYDVKM. The CDR3 DNA reads TGTGCCAGCAGCTCCACCAGGGGGACAGGGAGCACCGGGGAGCTGTTTTTT. Encoded protein: CASSSTRGTGSTGELFF.

The V gene is TRBV7-2, the J gene TRBJ2-3; D remains unclear. V lost 5 bases, J lost 5 bases, and 14 bases lay in between. The CDR3 is 14 amino acids. Per the germline V gene, CDR1 is SGHTA and CDR2 is FQGNSA. For the CDR3, the DNA is TGTGCCAGCAGCCCTCAGGTGGCTGAAGATACGCAGTATTTT. Translated: CASSPQVAEDTQYF. The variable domain in full, with the rest retrieved from reference TRBV7-2 and TRBJ2-3, is GAGVSQSPSNKVTEKGKDVELRCDPISGHTALYWYRQSLGQGLEFLIYFQGNSAPDKSGLPSDRFSAERTGGSVSTLTIQRTQQEDSAVYLCASSPQVAEDTQYFGPGTRLTVL.

Turning to this clonotype: Just one base apart from a much larger clone, this may be a read error. V is TRBV7-8 and J is TRBJ2-7; D gene ambiguous. Germline V lookup: CDR1 SGHVS, CDR2 FQNEAQ. Trimming cost V 5 bases and J 5 bases, with 10 bases left between them. This CDR3 is built from 12 residues. Here the CDR3 reads CASSHVGNEQYF. For the CDR3, the DNA is TGTGCCAGCAGCCACGTGGGGAACGAGCAGTACTTC.

This clonotype occurred many times. J is TRBJ2-2 and V is TRBV5-1, with D perhaps TRBD1 (5 bases). The CDR3 is 13 amino acids. The ends were cut back, 3 bases at V and 10 bases at J, with 13 bases in the middle. Germline V gene data show CDR1 as SGHRS and CDR2 as YFSETQ. The CDR3 sequence: CASSSPDSLELFF. The DNA for the CDR3 is TGCGCCAGCAGCTCTCCCGACAGTTTGGAGCTGTTTTTT. The entire variable domain, with the rest obtained from reference TRBV5-1 and TRBJ2-2, is as follows: KAGVTQTPRYLIKTRGQQVTLSCSPISGHRSVSWYQQTPGQGLQFLFEYFSETQRNKGNFPGRFSGRQFSNSRSEMNVSTLELGDSALYLCASSSPDSLELFFGEGSRLTVL.